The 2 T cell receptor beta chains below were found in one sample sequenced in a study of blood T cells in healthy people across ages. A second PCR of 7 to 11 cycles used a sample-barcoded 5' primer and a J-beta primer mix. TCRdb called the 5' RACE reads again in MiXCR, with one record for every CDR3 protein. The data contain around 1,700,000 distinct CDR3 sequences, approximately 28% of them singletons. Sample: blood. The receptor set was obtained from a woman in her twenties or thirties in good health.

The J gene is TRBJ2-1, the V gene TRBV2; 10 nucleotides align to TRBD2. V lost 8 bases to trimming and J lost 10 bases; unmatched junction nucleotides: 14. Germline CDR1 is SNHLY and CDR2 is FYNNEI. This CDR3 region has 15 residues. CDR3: CASRAGLAGVREQFF. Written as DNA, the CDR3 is TGTGCCAGCCGGGCGGGGCTAGCGGGAGTTAGGGAGCAGTTCTTC.

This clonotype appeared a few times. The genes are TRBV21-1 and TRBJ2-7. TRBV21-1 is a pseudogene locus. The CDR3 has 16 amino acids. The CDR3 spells CASSKVGRYNHYEQYF. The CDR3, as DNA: TGTGCCAGCAGCAAAGTAGGAAGGTACAATCACTACGAGCAGTACTTC.